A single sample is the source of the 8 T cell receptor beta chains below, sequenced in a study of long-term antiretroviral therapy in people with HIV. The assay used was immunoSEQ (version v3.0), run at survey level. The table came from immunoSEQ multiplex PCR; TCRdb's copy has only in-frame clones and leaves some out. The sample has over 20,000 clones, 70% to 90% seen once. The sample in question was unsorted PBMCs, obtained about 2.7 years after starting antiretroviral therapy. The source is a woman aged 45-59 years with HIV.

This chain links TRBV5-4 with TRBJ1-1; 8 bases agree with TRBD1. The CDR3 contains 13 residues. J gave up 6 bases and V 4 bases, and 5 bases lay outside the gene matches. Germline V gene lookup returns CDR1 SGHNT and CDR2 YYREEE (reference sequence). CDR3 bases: TGTGCCAGCAGCGACTGGACAGGGCCTGAAGCTTTCTTT. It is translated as CASSDWTGPEAFF.

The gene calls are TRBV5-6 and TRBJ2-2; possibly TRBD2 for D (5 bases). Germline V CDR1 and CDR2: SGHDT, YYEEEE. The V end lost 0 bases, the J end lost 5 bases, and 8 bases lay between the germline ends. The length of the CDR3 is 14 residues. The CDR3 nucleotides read TGTGCCAGCAGCTTGGGTTGGAGGACCGGGGAGCTGTTTTTT. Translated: CASSLGWRTGELFF.

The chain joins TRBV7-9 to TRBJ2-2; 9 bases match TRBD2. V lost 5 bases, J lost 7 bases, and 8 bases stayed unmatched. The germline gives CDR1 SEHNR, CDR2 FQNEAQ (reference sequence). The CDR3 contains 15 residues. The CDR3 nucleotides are TGTGCCAGCAGCGGGACTAGCTATGGAGACGGGGAGCTGTTTTTT. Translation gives CASSGTSYGDGELFF.

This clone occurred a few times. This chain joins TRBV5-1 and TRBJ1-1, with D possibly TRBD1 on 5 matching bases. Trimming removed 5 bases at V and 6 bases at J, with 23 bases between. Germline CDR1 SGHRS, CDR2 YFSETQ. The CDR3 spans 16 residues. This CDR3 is CASRTIRDGGTSEAFF. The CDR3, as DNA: TGCGCCAGCAGAACGATAAGGGACGGCGGCACGTCTGAAGCTTTCTTT.

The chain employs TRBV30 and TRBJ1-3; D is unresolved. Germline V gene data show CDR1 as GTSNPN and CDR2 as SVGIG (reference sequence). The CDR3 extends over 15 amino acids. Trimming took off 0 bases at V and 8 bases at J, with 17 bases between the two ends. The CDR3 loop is CAWSVECGWGDTIYF. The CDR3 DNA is TGTGCCTGGAGTGTGGAGTGCGGATGGGGTGACACCATATATTTT.

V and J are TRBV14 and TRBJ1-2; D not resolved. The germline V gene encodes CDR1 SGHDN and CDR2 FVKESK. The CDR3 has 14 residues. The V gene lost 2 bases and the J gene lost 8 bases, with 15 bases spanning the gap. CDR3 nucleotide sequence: TGTGCCAGCAGCCAAATGGAGGCAGGTGGCGGCTACACCTTC. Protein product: CASSQMEAGGGYTF.

This CDR3 is CASSSPTSGAYQETQYF. As DNA, the CDR3 is TGTGCCAGCAGTTCTCCGACTAGCGGAGCGTACCAAGAGACCCAGTACTTC. This chain links TRBV28 with TRBJ2-5; 9 bases agree with TRBD2. The germline gives CDR1 MDHEN, CDR2 SYDVKM. There are 17 residues in the CDR3. With V trimmed by 4 bases and J by 0 bases, 9 bases remained unmatched.

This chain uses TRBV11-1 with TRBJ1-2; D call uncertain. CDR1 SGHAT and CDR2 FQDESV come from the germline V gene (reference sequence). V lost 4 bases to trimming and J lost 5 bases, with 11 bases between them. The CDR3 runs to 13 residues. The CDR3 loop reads CASSSEYYYGYTF. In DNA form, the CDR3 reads TGTGCCAGCAGCTCGGAGTACTATTATGGCTACACCTTC.